A selection of T cell receptor beta chains follows, all from one sample in a study of cytomegalovirus exposure and HLA in healthy donors. Some clones are missing from TCRdb's copy, which holds only in-frame ones; the method was immunoSEQ multiplex PCR. The sample lists fewer than 350,000 clones, about 90% seen once, with more than 2% in the top ten. The sample consisted of PBMCs. The origin of the receptors is a woman aged 18-29 years in good health and CMV-seronegative. The CDR3 runs from the conserved cysteine through the conserved F or W. The D gene is left open where the match is weak. Expanded clones get a size class; other rows say once, few or many, or leave the size out.

abundance	j_gene	v_gene	d_gene	CDR3aa	CDR3nt
NA	TRBJ1-1	TRBV4-1	TRBD1	CASSLAQGFAEAFF	TGCGCCAGCAGCCTTGCACAGGGGTTTGCTGAAGCTTTCTTT
NA	TRBJ1-5	TRBV27	TRBD1	CASSPRTGGWQPQHF	TGTGCCAGCAGTCCCCGGACAGGGGGCTGGCAGCCCCAGCATTTT
NA	TRBJ1-4	TRBV9	TRBD1	CASSVAGTGGEKLFF	TGTGCCAGCAGCGTAGCCGGGACAGGGGGTGAAAAACTGTTTTTT
NA	TRBJ1-5	TRBV15	TRBD1	CATSRDAGQGAINQPQHF	TGTGCCACCAGCAGAGATGCGGGACAGGGGGCGATTAATCAGCCCCAGCATTTT
NA	TRBJ1-1	TRBV4-1	NA	CASSHQGGARTTEAFF	TGCGCCAGCAGCCATCAAGGGGGGGCTCGGACCACTGAAGCTTTCTTT
NA	TRBJ1-1	TRBV5-1	NA	CASSLGRTVNTEAFF	TGCGCCAGCAGCTTGGGTAGGACAGTGAACACTGAAGCTTTCTTT
NA	TRBJ1-2	TRBV6-6	TRBD1	CASSYGQGGNYGYTF	TGTGCCAGCAGTTACGGGCAGGGGGGAAACTATGGCTACACCTTC
NA	TRBJ2-1	TRBV10-1	NA	CASSPRGDPGEQFF	TGCGCCAGCAGCCCCCGCGGCGATCCAGGGGAGCAGTTCTTC
NA	TRBJ2-2	TRBV4-1	NA	CASSPDQWNTGELFF	TGCGCCAGCAGCCCAGACCAGTGGAACACCGGGGAGCTGTTTTTT
few	TRBJ1-1	TRBV11-1	NA	CASSLEGPGAAFF	TGTGCCAGCAGCTTAGAAGGTCCAGGGGCGGCTTTCTTT
NA	TRBJ2-4	TRBV9	TRBD1	CASSPHPWGTDLAKNIQYF	TGTGCCAGCAGCCCTCACCCTTGGGGGACAGACCTAGCCAAAAACATTCAGTACTTC
NA	TRBJ1-5	TRBV5-1	NA	CASSLTDSGNQPQHF	TGCGCCAGCAGCTTAACGGACAGCGGTAATCAGCCCCAGCATTTT
NA	TRBJ1-2	TRBV19	TRBD1	CASTRDREFYGYTF	TGTGCCAGTACCCGGGACAGGGAGTTCTATGGCTACACCTTC
once	TRBJ2-7	TRBV7-9	TRBD1	CASSSPGQATYEQYF	TGTGCCAGCAGCTCTCCGGGACAGGCAACCTACGAGCAGTACTTC